The entry below describes one TCR beta chain. Its target antigen remains unknown. Per-base qualities were not stored, and no clone one base away is much larger. This sample is part of a study of precursors of human CD4 cytotoxic T cells (dated by TCRdb to between 2017 and 2018). Context from the whole study: The bulk TCR-seq analysis covered CD4+ memory subsets from some 14 donors in total. TCR-seq analysis of 14 donors yielded TCRalpha and TCRbeta chain sequences (table S7). General findings and caveats noted by the study authors: Compared with the TCM and TEM subsets, the IL-7Rhigh and IL-7R- TEMRA subsets had more restricted TCR repertoires, marked by lower diversity and more expanded clonotypes. Some bulk TCR-seq comparisons included only about 95% of the 14 donors, suggesting not every subset was available for every donor. Expanded effector clonotypes made up a larger fraction of IL-7Rhigh TEMRA clonotypes than of TEM or TCM clonotypes. According to the authors, an observational design in humans cannot definitively determine the direction of differentiation between precursor and effector cells.

To test a precursor-effector relationship among CD4 cytotoxic T cells, bulk UMI-based TCR sequencing was performed on four sorted CD4+ memory subsets (TCM, TEM, IL-7Rhigh TEMRA, IL-7R- TEMRA). Cells were obtained from peripheral blood mononuclear cells that had been isolated from human blood. TCRdb names Illumina MiSeq as the instrument used. Per the authors' processing: Repertoire diversity was measured with the Shannon-Wiener index computed in VDJtools. Expanded TCRbeta clonotypes were defined as those with a clonotype frequency of at least 3. TCRdb reprocessed the public reads (quality trimming at Q25 with fastp, clone calling with MiXCR) and kept in-frame beta chains. Entries that share a CDR3 protein sequence are merged under the most common genes and DNA. V and J calls and clone size were set by TCRdb, not the authors. The sample table contains fewer than 650 distinct CDR3 sequences; only one count was recorded for roughly 15% of them. Around 21% of the sample rests with the top ten.

As encoded in the germline V gene, CDR1 is SGHVS while CDR2 is FNYEAQ. Deletion took 5 bases off V and 0 bases off J, with a span of 14 bases between the germline ends. The CDR3 covers 15 residues, taking in both the cysteine and the phenylalanine. Kept here is only the CDR3 DNA, which spans 45 bases and is read in frame from base 1. The clonotype originates from a human donor in good health. The sequenced sample consisted of memory CD4+ T cells from blood (PBMCs). The rearrangement joined TRBV7-6 to TRBJ2-7; the D region possibly corresponds to TRBD1 (6 bases align). The encoded CDR3 is CASSTGQLSSYEQYF. The DNA is as follows: TGTGCCAGCAGCACAGGACAGCTTAGCTCCTACGAGCAGTACTTC.